This T cell receptor (beta chain) was sequenced during a study of CD8 T cells in Susac syndrome. V was pared by 3 bases and J by 8 bases, with 13 bases between. The CDR3 consists of 13 residues. Germline V gene data show CDR1 as WSHSY and CDR2 as SAAADI. With random hexamers, 0.5 to 1 ug RNA was reverse transcribed. TCRdb ran MiXCR on the immunoSEQ multiplex PCR reads and lists one entry per CDR3 protein. The table records tens of thousands of distinct CDR3 sequences, just over 90% of them present only once. Material: CD8+ T cells from PBMCs. The TCR was taken from a human donor with multiple sclerosis. J is TRBJ1-2 and V is TRBV10-2, with D perhaps matching TRBD1 (6 bases). The CDR3 DNA is TGCGCCAGCAGTGAAGGCGGGGGCGGCGGCTACACCTTC. Residues: CASSEGGGGGYTF.